Sequencing of this T cell receptor (beta chain) was carried out in a study of cytomegalovirus exposure and HLA in healthy donors. J gave up 4 bases and V 1 base, and 9 bases lay outside the gene matches. The CDR3 runs to 17 residues. Germline V gene lookup returns CDR1 SGHVS and CDR2 FNYEAQ. Findings of the study overall: Researchers catalogued under 200 TCR beta chains as cytomegalovirus-associated. Generally TCR sequences proved uncommon, though certain public TCRs appeared in numerous donors.

On this clone itself: The antigen is undetermined.

The protocol was immunoSEQ multiplex PCR, while the TCRdb copy is restricted to in-frame clones and leaves out a portion. This table holds roughly 130,000 clones, roughly 89% found once. The chain combines TRBV7-6 with TRBJ1-2; 10 bases align to TRBD1. Material for sequencing was PBMCs. The clonotype was recovered from a man aged 25-40 years in good health and CMV-seronegative. Here the CDR3 DNA reads TGTGCCAGCAGCTTAGACAAATCGTGGACAGGGGGCTATGGCTACACCTTC. Its translation is CASSLDKSWTGGYGYTF.